This entry concerns a single T cell receptor (beta chain). The data were taken from a study of shared clonotypes between healthy human individuals. Study as a whole: Donor composition was two women and a few men, aged 18 to 49.

Trimming cost V 0 bases and J 8 bases; bases outside gene matches: 13. CDR3 length: 16 residues. Germline loops: CDR1 GTSNPN, CDR2 SVGIG (reference sequence). It was at deep level that the assay was run. Generated by immunoSEQ multiplex PCR, the TCRdb table keeps only in-frame clones and is missing some. Of some 500,000 clones in the sample, about 96% were seen once. This receptor was identified in a woman aged 25 to 39 in good health. This chain uses TRBV30 with TRBJ1-5, with TRBD1 identical over 7 bases. The sample comprised naive CD4+ T cells sorted from blood. Subset denoted: CD45RA+ positively selected. CDR3 nucleotides: TGTGCCTGGAGTGTACAGGGGCGCACGGTGGGAAAGCCCCAGCATTTT. Encoded protein: CAWSVQGRTVGKPQHF.